The TCR beta chain under discussion was sequenced for a study of T cell responses to AZD1222 COVID-19 vaccine. Note on this clone: Its antigen is still unknown.

Data came from immunoSEQ multiplex PCR; TCRdb stores just in-frame clones and leaves some out. The profile covers approximately 140,000 clones, with 80% to 90% appearing a single time and more than 2.5% taken by the ten largest. Study-wide results and limits: Clonal diversity was possibly underestimated; the donors were predominantly white British and more often female. At baseline, seropositivity was found in only a handful of AZD1222 recipients. There were vaccine-associated CD4 TCRs across spike, dominant at 160-218 and 743-854.

Germline lookup yields CDR1 MNHNY and CDR2 SVGAGI (reference sequence). The CDR3 length is 11 residues. V gave up 4 bases and J gave up 3 bases, with 4 bases separating them. This clonotype was sampled from an adult in good health. This chain joins TRBV6-6 and TRBJ2-7; D gene ambiguous. The source was peripheral blood, collected on day 0 of AZD1222 vaccination. CDR3 sequence (DNA): TGTGCCAGCAGTTCCCGCTACGAGCAGTACTTC. Its protein product is CASSSRYEQYF.